Following are 18 T cell receptor beta chains from one sample sequenced in a study of blood T cell repertoires in COVID-19. The data were produced by immunoSEQ multiplex PCR, yet TCRdb's version contains in-frame clones alone and is incomplete. The table shows 100,000 or so clones, with about 75% occurring only once. The specimen was peripheral blood. The origin of the receptors is a woman aged 70-85 years with acute or convalescent COVID-19.

The V and J genes are TRBV12-3 or TRBV12-4 and TRBJ1-1, with D unresolved. V gave up 4 bases and J gave up 1 base, with 4 bases separating them. The CDR3 has 12 amino acids. The CDR3 sequence: CASSYGNTEAFF. The CDR3 bases are TGTGCCAGCAGTTACGGGAACACTGAAGCTTTCTTT.

This chain connects TRBV4-1 to TRBJ2-1; 11 bases are shared with TRBD2. CDR3 size: 19 residues. CDR1 and CDR2 from the germline V gene are MGHRA and YSYEKL. The J segment lost 5 bases and the V segment lost 0 bases, leaving 12 bases of the junction unmatched. CDR3 DNA: TGCGCCAGCAGCCAAGATGATGCAAGACTAGCGGGGCGAGACAATGAGCAGTTCTTC. Residues: CASSQDDARLAGRDNEQFF.

The V call is TRBV30, the J call TRBJ1-1, with D uncertain. The CDR3 loop spans 13 amino acids. Germline CDR1 GTSNPN, CDR2 SVGIG (reference sequence). The V and J ends lost 0 bases and 1 base respectively, with 6 bases between them. CDR3 sequence: CAWSVQPNTEAFF. As DNA, the CDR3 is TGTGCCTGGAGTGTACAACCGAACACTGAAGCTTTCTTT.

The chain couples TRBV5-1 to TRBJ2-5, with 7 bases aligning to TRBD1. CDR1 SGHRS and CDR2 YFSETQ come from the germline V gene. The ends lost 5 bases at V and 5 bases at J; junction bases unmatched: 15. The CDR3 runs 16 residues. The CDR3 DNA sequence: TGCGCCAGCAGATTTGGTCTCAAACAGGGGATGGAGACCCAGTACTTC. Its translation: CASRFGLKQGMETQYF.

This clone has more than one count but fewer than ten. The chain has TRBV7-2 and TRBJ2-1, with a tentative D call TRBD1 (6 bases). The CDR3 covers 16 residues. Germline V gene lookup returns CDR1 SGHTA and CDR2 FQGNSA. The ends were cut back, 5 bases at V and 4 bases at J, with 18 bases in the middle. For the CDR3, the DNA is TGTGCCAGCAGCCCCCAGGGGAGTTACGCTTACAATGAGCAGTTCTTC. It codes for CASSPQGSYAYNEQFF.

The chain is built from TRBV7-2 and TRBJ1-5; D call uncertain. CDR3 length equals 15 residues. The V gene lost 6 bases and the J gene lost 0 bases, with 12 bases spanning the gap. CDR1 and CDR2 (germline): SGHTA, FQGNSA. CDR3 nucleotide sequence: TGTGCCAGCAGTTTTACGTCGGGTAGCAATCAGCCCCAGCATTTT. It translates to CASSFTSGSNQPQHF.

This chain's CDR3 is CASSVTTGNTEAFF. CDR3 coding DNA: TGTGCCAGCAGTGTAACAACAGGGAATACTGAAGCTTTCTTT. The chain employs TRBV6-4 and TRBJ1-1, with D perhaps matching TRBD1 (6 bases). CDR1 and CDR2 (germline): MRHNA, SNTAGT. The V and J ends lost 4 bases and 5 bases respectively, with 14 bases between them. The CDR3 is made up of 14 amino acids.

This clone was seen a handful of times. The chain has TRBV19 and TRBJ1-1; D may be TRBD1 (5 bases). Trimming shortened V by 3 bases and J by 1 base, and 12 bases separated the two germline ends. Germline loops: CDR1 LNHDA, CDR2 SQIVND (reference sequence). This CDR3 contains 15 residues. Here the CDR3 reads CASSIRHRGNTEAFF. The CDR3 region has the DNA TGTGCCAGTAGTATCCGCCATAGGGGGAACACTGAAGCTTTCTTT.

A few counts support this clone. Additional DNA sequences in this sample encode the identical CDR3. The CDR3 bases are TGCGCCAGCAGCACAGGGACAGGGGCTGGGGCCAACGTCCTGACTTTC. Residues: CASSTGTGAGANVLTF. The rearrangement uses TRBV5-1 and TRBJ2-6, with 10 bases lining up with TRBD1. Trimming cost V 4 bases and J 2 bases; bases outside gene matches: 3. The CDR3 is 16 residues long. Germline V gene lookup returns CDR1 SGHRS and CDR2 YFSETQ.

In the case of this clone: One base away lies a much larger clone, so this may be a sequencing read error. V and J are TRBV5-1 and TRBJ2-7, with TRBD2 identical over 8 bases. From germline, CDR1 is SGHRS and CDR2 YFSETQ. The length of the CDR3 is 16 residues. CDR3 DNA sequence: TGCCCCCGCTTGCGCCTTGGGGGGGGCCGGGGGGGGGAGCAGTACTTC. It translates to CPRLRLGGGRGGEQYF.

The chain joins TRBV28 to TRBJ1-2, with D unclear. The germline CDR1 and CDR2 sequences are MDHEN and SYDVKM. This CDR3 comprises 12 residues. V gave up 7 bases and J gave up 4 bases, with 10 bases separating them. The CDR3 region is CASKREIYGYTF. The DNA for the CDR3 is TGTGCCAGCAAACGGGAGATCTATGGCTACACCTTC.

The chain couples TRBV28 to TRBJ1-2, with unresolved D. The ends were cut back, 5 bases at V and 7 bases at J, with 14 bases in the middle. The CDR3 sequence is 13 residues long. Germline loops: CDR1 MDHEN, CDR2 SYDVKM. In nucleotides, the CDR3 is TGTGCCAGCAGTAGCGGTGCGGGGTCTGGCTACACCTTC. It is translated as CASSSGAGSGYTF.

The chain couples TRBV3-1 (or the pseudogene TRBV3-2) to TRBJ2-5, with 15 bases aligning to TRBD2. CDR1 and CDR2 (germline): LGHDT, YNNKEL (reference sequence). The V gene end was trimmed by 1 base and the J gene end by 7 bases; junction bases not matched to a gene: 4. The CDR3 length is 16 residues. This CDR3 is CASSQGTSGGAGTQYF. The CDR3 nucleotides read TGTGCCAGCAGCCAAGGGACTAGCGGGGGGGCTGGGACCCAGTACTTC.

This chain joins TRBV7-2 and TRBJ1-3; D remains unclear. Germline V gene data show CDR1 as SGHTA and CDR2 as FQGNSA. The CDR3 totals 13 residues. The germline V and J ends were trimmed by 5 bases and 7 bases, with 12 bases remaining between them. The DNA of the CDR3 is TGTGCCAGCAGCCCCGGTCCTAGGAACACCATATATTTT. Translating it yields CASSPGPRNTIYF.

The chain links TRBV28 to TRBJ1-4; possibly TRBD1 for D (6 bases). The CDR3 runs 14 residues. V gave up 3 bases and J gave up 5 bases, with 10 bases separating them. Germline V gene data show CDR1 as MDHEN and CDR2 as SYDVKM. CDR3: CASSFVGGNEKLFF. The CDR3 region has the DNA TGTGCCAGCAGTTTCGTAGGGGGAAATGAAAAACTGTTTTTT.

The V call is TRBV19, the J call TRBJ1-1, with D hard to call. V lost 3 bases and J lost 0, with 11 bases in between. The CDR3 is 15 residues long. CDR1 is LNHDA and CDR2 is SQIVND in the germline V gene (reference sequence). The CDR3 spells CASSIDARMNTEAFF. DNA of the CDR3: TGTGCCAGTAGTATCGATGCCAGGATGAACACTGAAGCTTTCTTT. Based on the CDR3 plus reference TRBV19 and TRBJ1-1, the full variable domain is DGGITQSPKYLFRKEGQNVTLSCEQNLNHDAMYWYRQDPGQGLRLIYYSQIVNDFQKGDIAEGYSVSREKKESFPLTVTSAQKNPTAFYLCASSIDARMNTEAFFGQGTRLTVV.

The rearrangement links TRBV25-1 to TRBJ2-2, with TRBD1 identical over 8 bases. This CDR3 is 15 amino acids long. In germline, CDR1 is MGHDK, CDR2 SYGVNS. V shed 4 bases and J 3 bases; nucleotides not matched to a gene: 4. This chain's CDR3 is CASSVGTGDTGELFF. The CDR3 bases are TGTGCCAGCAGTGTGGGGACAGGAGACACCGGGGAGCTGTTTTTT.

The chain recombines TRBV7-8 with TRBJ2-1; D gene uncertain. Germline V lookup: CDR1 SGHVS, CDR2 FQNEAQ. Trimming cost V 5 bases and J 0 bases, with 11 bases left between them. CDR3 length equals 15 residues. The CDR3 DNA reads TGTGCCAGCAGCGAAGGAAGACTCTCCTACAATGAGCAGTTCTTC. It translates to CASSEGRLSYNEQFF.